The 4 T cell receptor beta chains below all came from one sample that was sequenced in a study of blood T cell repertoires in COVID-19. TCRdb keeps only in-frame clones here, not all; method: immunoSEQ multiplex PCR. The data contain about 220,000 clones, around 90% of them singletons. Material: PBMCs or T cells enriched from blood (not recorded which). These receptors were collected from a woman aged 25 to 39 who had recovered from COVID-19.

Written as DNA, the CDR3 is TGTGCCAGCAGCTTAGCCGGACTCGTGACTGAAGCTTTCTTT. This codes for CASSLAGLVTEAFF. The rearrangement links TRBV7-2 to TRBJ1-1; D unresolved. The ends were cut back, 0 bases at V and 5 bases at J, with 10 bases in the middle. Germline CDR1 SGHTA, CDR2 FQGNSA. CDR3 length: 14 amino acids.

The CDR3: CATTGCSNQPQHF. CDR3 nucleotides: TGTGCCACAACAGGATGTAGCAATCAGCCCCAGCATTTT. This chain joins TRBV21-1 and TRBJ1-5; no DNA check was done on the table's D call, TRBD1. TRBV21-1 represents a pseudogene. The CDR3 has 13 amino acids.

As for this clone: The same CDR3 arises from other DNA sequences in this sample as well. V gene TRBV19 combines with J gene TRBJ1-6; 9 nucleotides align to TRBD1. The CDR3 consists of 14 residues. Germline CDR1 and CDR2: LNHDA and SQIVND (reference sequence). V lost 3 bases to trimming and J lost 7 bases; unmatched junction nucleotides: 1. The CDR3 nucleotides are TGTGCCAGTAGTATGGACAGGGGAAATTCACCCCTCCACTTT. As protein: CASSMDRGNSPLHF.

The V call is TRBV10-3, the J call TRBJ1-2; 8 bases align to TRBD1. The CDR3 is made up of 14 amino acids. Unmatched junction bases numbered 9, after V lost 6 bases and J lost 6 bases. In germline, CDR1 is ENHRY, CDR2 SYGVKD. CDR3 sequence (DNA): TGTGCCATCAGATCGGACAGGGCTAAGAATGGCTACACCTTC. The encoded protein is CAIRSDRAKNGYTF.